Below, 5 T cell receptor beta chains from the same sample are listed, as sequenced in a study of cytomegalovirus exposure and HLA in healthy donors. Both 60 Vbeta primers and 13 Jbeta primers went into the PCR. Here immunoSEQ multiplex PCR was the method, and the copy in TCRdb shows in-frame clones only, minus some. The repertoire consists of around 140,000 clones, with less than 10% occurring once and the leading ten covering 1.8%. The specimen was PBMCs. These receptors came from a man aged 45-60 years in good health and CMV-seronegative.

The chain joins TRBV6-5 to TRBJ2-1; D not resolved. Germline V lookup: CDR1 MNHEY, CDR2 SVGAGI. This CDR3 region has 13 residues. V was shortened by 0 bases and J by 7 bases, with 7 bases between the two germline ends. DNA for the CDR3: TGTGCCAGCAGTTACTCGAATCGGAATGAGCAGTTCTTC. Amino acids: CASSYSNRNEQFF.

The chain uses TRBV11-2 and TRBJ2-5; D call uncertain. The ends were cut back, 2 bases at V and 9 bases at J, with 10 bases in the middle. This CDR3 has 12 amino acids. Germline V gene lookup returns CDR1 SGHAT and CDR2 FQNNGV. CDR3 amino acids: CASSLPPESQYF. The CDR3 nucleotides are TGTGCCAGCAGCTTACCCCCCGAGTCCCAGTACTTC. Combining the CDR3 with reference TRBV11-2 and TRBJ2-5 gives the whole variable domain EAGVAQSPRYKIIEKRQSVAFWCNPISGHATLYWYQQILGQGPKLLIQFQNNGVVDDSQLPKDRFSAERLKGVDSTLKIQPAKLEDSAVYLCASSLPPESQYFGPGTRLLVL.

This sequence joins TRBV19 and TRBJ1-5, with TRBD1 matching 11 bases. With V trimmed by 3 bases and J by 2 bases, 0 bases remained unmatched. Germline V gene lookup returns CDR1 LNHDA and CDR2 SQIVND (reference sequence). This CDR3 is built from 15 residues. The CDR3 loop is CASSMGQGGNQPQHF. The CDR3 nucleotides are TGTGCCAGTAGTATGGGACAGGGGGGCAATCAGCCCCAGCATTTT.

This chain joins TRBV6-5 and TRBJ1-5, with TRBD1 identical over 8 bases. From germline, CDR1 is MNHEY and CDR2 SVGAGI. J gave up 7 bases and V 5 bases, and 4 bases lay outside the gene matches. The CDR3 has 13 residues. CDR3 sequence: CASSGQGSQPQHF. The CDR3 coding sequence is TGTGCCAGCAGTGGACAGGGAAGCCAGCCCCAGCATTTT.

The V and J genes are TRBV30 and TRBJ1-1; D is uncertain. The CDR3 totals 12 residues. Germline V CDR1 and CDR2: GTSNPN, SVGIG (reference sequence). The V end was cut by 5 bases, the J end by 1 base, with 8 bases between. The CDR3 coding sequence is TGTGCCTGGTCGGTTAAGAACACTGAAGCTTTCTTT. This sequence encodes CAWSVKNTEAFF.